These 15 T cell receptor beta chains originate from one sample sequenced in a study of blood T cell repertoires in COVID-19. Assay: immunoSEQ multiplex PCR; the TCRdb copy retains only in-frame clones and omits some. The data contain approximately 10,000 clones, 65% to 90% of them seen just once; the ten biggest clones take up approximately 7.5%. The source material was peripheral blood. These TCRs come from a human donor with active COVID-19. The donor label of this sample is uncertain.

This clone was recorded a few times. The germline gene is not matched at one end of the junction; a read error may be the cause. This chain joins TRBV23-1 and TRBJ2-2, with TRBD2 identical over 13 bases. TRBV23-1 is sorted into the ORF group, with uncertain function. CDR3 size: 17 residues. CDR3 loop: CASSQPPTSGRYRGAVF. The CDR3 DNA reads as TGCGCCAGCAGTCAACCCCCGACTAGCGGGAGGTACCGGGGAGCTGTTTTT.

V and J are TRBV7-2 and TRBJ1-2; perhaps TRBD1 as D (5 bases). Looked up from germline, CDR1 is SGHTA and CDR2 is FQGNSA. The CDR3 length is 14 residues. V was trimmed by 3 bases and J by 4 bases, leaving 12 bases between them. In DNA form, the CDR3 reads TGTGCCAGCAGCTTCCTCGGGGGACCCTATGGCTACACCTTC. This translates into CASSFLGGPYGYTF.

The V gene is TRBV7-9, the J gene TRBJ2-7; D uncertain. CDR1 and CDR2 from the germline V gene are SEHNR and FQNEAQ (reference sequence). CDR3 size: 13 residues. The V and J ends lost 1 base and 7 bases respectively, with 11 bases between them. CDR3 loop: CASSLGSASEQYV. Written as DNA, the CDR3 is TGTGCCAGCAGCTTAGGTTCAGCGTCGGAGCAGTACGTC.

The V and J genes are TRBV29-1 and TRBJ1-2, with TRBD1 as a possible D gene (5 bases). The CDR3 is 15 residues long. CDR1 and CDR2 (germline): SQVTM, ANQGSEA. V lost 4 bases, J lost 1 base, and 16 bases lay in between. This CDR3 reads CSVVPGGGFNYGYTF. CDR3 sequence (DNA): TGCAGCGTTGTCCCGGGGGGGGGATTTAACTATGGCTACACCTTC.

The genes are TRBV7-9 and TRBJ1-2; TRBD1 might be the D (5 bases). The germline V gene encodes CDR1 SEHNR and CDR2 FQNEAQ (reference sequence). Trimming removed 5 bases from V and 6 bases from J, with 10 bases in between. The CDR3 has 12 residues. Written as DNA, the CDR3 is TGTGCCAGCAGCCTCAGGGATGATGGCTACACCTTC. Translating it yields CASSLRDDGYTF.

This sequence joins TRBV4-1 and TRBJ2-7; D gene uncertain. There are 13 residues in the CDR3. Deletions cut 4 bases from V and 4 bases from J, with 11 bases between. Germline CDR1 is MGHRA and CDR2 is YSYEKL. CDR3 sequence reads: CASSLEDQYEQYF. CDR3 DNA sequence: TGCGCCAGCAGCCTCGAAGATCAGTACGAGCAGTACTTC.

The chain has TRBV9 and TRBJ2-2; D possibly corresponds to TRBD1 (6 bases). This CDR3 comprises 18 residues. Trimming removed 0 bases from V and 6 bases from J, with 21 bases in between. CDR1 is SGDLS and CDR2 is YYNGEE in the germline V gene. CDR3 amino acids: CASSVGSVRGTGPGELFF. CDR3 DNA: TGTGCCAGCAGCGTAGGTTCCGTCAGGGGAACGGGCCCCGGGGAGCTGTTTTTT.

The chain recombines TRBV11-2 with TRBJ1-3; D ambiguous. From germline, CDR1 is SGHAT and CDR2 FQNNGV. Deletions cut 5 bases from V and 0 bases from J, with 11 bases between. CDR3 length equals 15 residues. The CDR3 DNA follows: TGTGCCAGCAGCAGGACGGGAGACTCTGGAAACACCATATATTTT. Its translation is CASSRTGDSGNTIYF.

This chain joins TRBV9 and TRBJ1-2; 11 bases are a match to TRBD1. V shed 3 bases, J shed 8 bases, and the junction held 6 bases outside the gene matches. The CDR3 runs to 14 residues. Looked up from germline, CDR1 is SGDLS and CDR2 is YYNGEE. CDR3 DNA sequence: TGTGCCAGCAGCGGACCGGGACAGGGGGGAGGCTACACCTTC. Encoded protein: CASSGPGQGGGYTF.

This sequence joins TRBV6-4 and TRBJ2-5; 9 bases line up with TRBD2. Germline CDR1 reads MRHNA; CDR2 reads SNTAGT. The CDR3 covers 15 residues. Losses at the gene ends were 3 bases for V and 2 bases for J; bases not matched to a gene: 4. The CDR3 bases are TGTGCCAGCAGTGAAGTAGCGGGAGATCAAGAGACCCAGTACTTC. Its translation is CASSEVAGDQETQYF.

The CDR3 is CASSELTDYNEQFF. CDR3 DNA sequence: TGTGCCAGCAGTGAATTGACTGATTACAATGAGCAGTTCTTC. J is TRBJ2-1 and V is TRBV25-1; D is undetermined. CDR1 is MGHDK, CDR2 SYGVNS, per germline. The CDR3 loop spans 14 amino acids. Deletions cut 1 base from V and 4 bases from J, with 8 bases between.

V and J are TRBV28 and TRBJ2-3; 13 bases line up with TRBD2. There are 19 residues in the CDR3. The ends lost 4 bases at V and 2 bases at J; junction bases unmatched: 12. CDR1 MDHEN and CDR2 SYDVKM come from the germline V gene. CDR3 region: CASSSELGTSGESTDTQYF. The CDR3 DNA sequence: TGTGCCAGCAGTTCCGAACTAGGGACTAGCGGGGAGTCCACAGATACGCAGTATTTT.

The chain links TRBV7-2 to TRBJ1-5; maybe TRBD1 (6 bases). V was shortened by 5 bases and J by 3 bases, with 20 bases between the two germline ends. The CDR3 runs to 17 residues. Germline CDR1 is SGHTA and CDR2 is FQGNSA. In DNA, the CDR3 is TGTGCCAGCAGCCCTCCCGGGACACCACCTTACAATCAGCCCCAGCATTTT. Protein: CASSPPGTPPYNQPQHF.

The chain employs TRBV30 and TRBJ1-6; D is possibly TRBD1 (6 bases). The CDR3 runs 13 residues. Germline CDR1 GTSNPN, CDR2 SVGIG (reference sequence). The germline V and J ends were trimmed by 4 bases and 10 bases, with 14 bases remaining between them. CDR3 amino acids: CAWNTGLGSPLHF. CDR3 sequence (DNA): TGTGCCTGGAACACAGGGTTGGGGTCACCCCTCCACTTT.

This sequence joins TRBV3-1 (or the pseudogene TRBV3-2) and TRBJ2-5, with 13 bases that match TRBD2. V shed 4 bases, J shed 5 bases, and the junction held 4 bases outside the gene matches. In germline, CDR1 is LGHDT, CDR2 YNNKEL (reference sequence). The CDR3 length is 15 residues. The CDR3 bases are TGTGCCAGCAGCCCGGGACTAGCGGGAATGGAGACCCAGTACTTC. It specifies CASSPGLAGMETQYF.